This T cell receptor (beta chain) was retrieved from a study of siplizumab effects on memory and regulatory T cells. The study, taken as a whole, reports: Siplizumab, the agent tested, significantly reduced alloreactive sequences traceable to unstimulated CD4+ memory cells. Major contributors to the alloresponse seemed to be naive T cells, which also appeared more diverse than memory cells. To unstimulated subsets, only a minor fraction of alloreactive clones could be mapped.

The length of the CDR3 is 13 residues. The trim removed 1 base at V and 4 bases at J, leaving 0 bases unmatched. Germline CDR1 and CDR2: SGHAT and FQNNGV. As regards this clone: Antigen specificity is unknown.

Per-sample assaying covered 95,000 to 100,000 TCR templates. The data were produced by immunoSEQ multiplex PCR, yet TCRdb's version contains in-frame clones alone and is incomplete. The table has roughly 100,000 clones, 95% to 97% seen once. This chain uses TRBV11-2 with TRBJ1-1, with 7 positions matching TRBD1. The receptor was isolated from a human donor in good health. The sample taken for sequencing was naive CD4+ T cells sorted from blood. CDR3 amino acids: CASSLGQGTEAFF. The DNA for the CDR3 is TGTGCCAGCAGCTTAGGACAGGGCACTGAAGCTTTCTTT. The full variable domain, in which reference TRBV11-2 and TRBJ1-1 provide the parts outside the CDR3, is EAGVAQSPRYKIIEKRQSVAFWCNPISGHATLYWYQQILGQGPKLLIQFQNNGVVDDSQLPKDRFSAERLKGVDSTLKIQPAKLEDSAVYLCASSLGQGTEAFFGQGTRLTVV.